Below are 3 T cell receptor beta chains sequenced from a single sample in a study of blood T cell repertoires in COVID-19 (TCRdb year 2020). The receptor library was made with the immunoSEQ multiplex PCR assay. TCRdb's version of the immuneACCESS table is confined to in-frame rearrangements and falls short of the full clone set. An unresolved V gene accounts for under half of the shortfall where checked; the remainder is of unknown origin. The sample has roughly 290,000 clones on record, approximately 83% of them singletons. More than 3.5% of the sample is taken by the ten largest. The sequenced sample consisted of PBMCs or T cells enriched from blood (not recorded which). These TCRs come from a woman in her 30s who had recovered from COVID-19.

The chain links TRBV7-9 to TRBJ1-6; 8 nucleotides line up with TRBD1. The germline CDR1 and CDR2 sequences are SEHNR and FQNEAQ (reference sequence). The junction had 5 bases not matched to a gene; V was cut back by 4 bases and J by 0 bases. This CDR3 has 17 amino acids. The CDR3 loop is CASSWTGRSSYNSPLHF. The CDR3 DNA follows: TGTGCCAGCAGCTGGACAGGGAGGAGCTCCTATAATTCACCCCTCCACTTT.

The chain carries TRBV7-9 and TRBJ2-7, with TRBD1 identical over 7 bases. This CDR3 contains 15 residues. The V and J ends lost 3 bases and 5 bases, in that order; junction bases with no gene match: 10. Germline-derived CDR1 and CDR2 are SEHNR and FQNEAQ (reference sequence). CDR3 coding DNA: TGTGCCAGCAGCTTCGCGAACAGGGGTATCGACGAGCAGTACTTC. Translation gives CASSFANRGIDEQYF.

In DNA, the CDR3 is TGCGCCAGCAGCTTCCAGATGGCGGGAGGGCTCGTCTACAATGAGCAGTTCTTC. Translation gives CASSFQMAGGLVYNEQFF. The chain is built from TRBV5-1 and TRBJ2-1; 9 nucleotides agree with TRBD2. The J segment lost 3 bases and the V segment lost 2 bases, leaving 12 bases of the junction unmatched. From germline, CDR1 is SGHRS and CDR2 YFSETQ. The CDR3 has 18 amino acids.